One sample yielded the 22 T cell receptor beta chains listed below, sequenced in a study of Graves' ophthalmopathy and Graves' hyperthyroidism. The authors amplified TCR beta CDR3 regions from RNA transcripts. HTBI primers primed a first-round RT-PCR, and a second-round multiplex PCR followed. TCRdb passed the multiplex PCR reads through MiXCR, listing each CDR3 protein once. This sample has about 700,000 distinct CDR3 sequences, with around 40% found just once. Sequencing was done on a sample of peripheral blood. These receptors were taken from an adult man with Graves' ophthalmopathy.

The genes are TRBV6-5 and TRBJ2-6; no definite D call. Trimming took 7 bases from V and 9 from J, leaving 16 bases between them. Germline V gives CDR1 MNHEY, CDR2 SVGAGI. This CDR3 is 14 amino acids long. The CDR3 nucleotides are TGTGCCAGCACAAAATCGTCTGTAAACAACGTCCTGACTTTC. It is translated as CASTKSSVNNVLTF.

This clonotype was recorded many times. CDR3 protein: CSASQGWVNTEAFF. The CDR3 nucleotides read TGCAGTGCTAGTCAGGGGTGGGTGAACACTGAAGCTTTCTTT. The rearrangement uses TRBV20-1 and TRBJ1-1; D may be TRBD1 (6 bases). The CDR3 extends over 14 amino acids. Germline CDR1 and CDR2: DFQATT and SNEGSKA (reference sequence). V was clipped by 3 bases and J by 0 bases, with 11 bases between them.

This clonotype was seen more than once but under ten times. The chain joins TRBV7-2 to TRBJ2-5; possibly TRBD2 for D (7 bases). Trimming removed 0 bases at V and 6 bases at J, with 17 bases between. There are 16 residues in the CDR3. Germline V gene sequence: CDR1 SGHTA, CDR2 FQGNSA. CDR3 DNA sequence: TGTGCCAGCAGCTTAGCGTCGGGGGGCGCGGGAAAGACCCAGTACTTC. Translated, it gives CASSLASGGAGKTQYF.

This clonotype occurred many times. The genes are TRBV7-2 and TRBJ1-1; 9 bases are a match to TRBD1. The CDR3 length is 18 residues. V trimming: 5 bases; J trimming: 3 bases; junction bases outside the gene matches: 16. Germline CDR1 and CDR2: SGHTA and FQGNSA. CDR3 sequence: CASSTLAFTGGADTEAFF. The CDR3 DNA reads as TGTGCCAGCAGCACCCTCGCGTTCACAGGGGGCGCGGACACTGAAGCTTTCTTT. The variable domain in full, with the rest retrieved from reference TRBV7-2 and TRBJ1-1, is GAGVSQSPSNKVTEKGKDVELRCDPISGHTALYWYRQSLGQGLEFLIYFQGNSAPDKSGLPSDRFSAERTGGSVSTLTIQRTQQEDSAVYLCASSTLAFTGGADTEAFFGQGTRLTVV.

In this sample, this clonotype turned up a few times. The chain carries TRBV7-3 and TRBJ1-2; 7 nucleotides agree with TRBD1. This CDR3 contains 15 residues. V trimming: 5 bases; J trimming: 3 bases; junction bases outside the gene matches: 9. Germline CDR1 and CDR2: SGHTA and FQGTGA. Here the CDR3 reads CASSPSDRRDYGYTF. In DNA, the CDR3 is TGTGCCAGCAGCCCCTCGGACAGGCGGGACTATGGCTACACCTTC.

In its sample, this clonotype was seen many times. The V call is TRBV20-1, the J call TRBJ1-2, with D possibly TRBD1 on 6 matching bases. The germline CDR1 and CDR2 sequences are DFQATT and SNEGSKA (reference sequence). This CDR3 contains 12 residues. V lost 5 bases to trimming and J lost 3 bases, with 10 bases between them. Here the CDR3 DNA reads TGCAGTGCTGAACAGGGCGACTATGGCTACACCTTC. Protein: CSAEQGDYGYTF.

This clonotype was seen many times. The chain uses TRBV2 and TRBJ2-7; TRBD1 aligns across 8 bases. CDR1 and CDR2 (germline): SNHLY, FYNNEI. Trimming cost V 5 bases and J 9 bases; bases outside gene matches: 15. The CDR3 runs 15 residues. Written as DNA, the CDR3 is TGTGCCAGCAGTATTGGGACAGGAGCCAACCCCCGGCAGTACTTC. It specifies CASSIGTGANPRQYF. The whole variable domain, filled in from reference TRBV2 and TRBJ2-7, reads EPEVTQTPSHQVTQMGQEVILRCVPISNHLYFYWYRQILGQKVEFLVSFYNNEISEKSEIFDDQFSVERPDGSNFTLKIRSTKLEDSAMYFCASSIGTGANPRQYFGPGTRLTVT.

The J gene is TRBJ1-6, the V gene TRBV19; D might be TRBD1 (6 bases). This CDR3 is 15 amino acids long. Germline V lookup: CDR1 LNHDA, CDR2 SQIVND (reference sequence). Trimming took off 3 bases at V and 3 bases at J, with 9 bases between the two ends. CDR3 sequence (DNA): TGTGCCAGTAGTATGGGACAAATCTATAATTCACCCCTCCACTTT. Translated, it gives CASSMGQIYNSPLHF.

The count of this clonotype is one. An end of the junction does not agree with germline; a read error may underlie this. The V call is TRBV7-2, the J call TRBJ2-7; D gene unclear. Looked up from germline, CDR1 is SGHTA and CDR2 is FQGNSA. The CDR3 covers 16 residues. CDR3 DNA: TGCGCCAGCAGCCAAGATAACAACCCTGGGTTCTACGAGCAGTACTTC. This translates into CASSQDNNPGFYEQYF.

Concerning this clonotype itself: The junction does not match germline at one end; this may be a read error. This sequence joins TRBV5-4 and TRBJ2-5, with a weak D call TRBD2 (7 bases). CDR3 length equals 14 residues. Germline V CDR1 and CDR2: SGHNT, YYREEE (reference sequence). CDR3 in amino acids: CAGGLAGARETQCF. The CDR3 nucleotides are TGTGCCGGCGGACTGGCGGGGGCACGGGAGACCCAGTGCTTC.

The table lists this clonotype with many counts. The V and J genes are TRBV24-1 and TRBJ1-5, with TRBD1 matching over 8 bases. V lost 4 bases, J lost 5 bases, and 3 bases stayed unmatched. The CDR3 has 14 amino acids. Germline V gene data show CDR1 as KGHDR and CDR2 as SFDVKD. CDR3 in amino acids: CATSDVDRDQPQHF. CDR3 bases: TGTGCCACCAGTGACGTGGACAGGGATCAGCCCCAGCATTTT.

The chain is built from TRBV7-9 and TRBJ2-7, with 8 bases matching TRBD1. V lost 1 base, J lost 5 bases, and 7 bases stayed unmatched. CDR3 length: 15 residues. The germline V gene has CDR1 SEHNR and CDR2 FQNEAQ (reference sequence). CDR3 DNA sequence: TGTGCCAGCAGCTTAGTACAGGGGGTTTTGAACGAGCAGTACTTC. It translates to CASSLVQGVLNEQYF.

The sample holds many counts of this clonotype. This chain links TRBV29-1 with TRBJ2-7; no reliable D call. Germline V lookup: CDR1 SQVTM, CDR2 ANQGSEA. The CDR3 extends over 12 amino acids. V dropped 5 bases and J dropped 4 bases, with 12 bases sitting between them. CDR3 nucleotides: TGCAGCGTTAGTTACTCTCAATACGAGCAGTACTTC. Translating it yields CSVSYSQYEQYF.

This clonotype was detected many times. V is TRBV7-6 and J is TRBJ1-4; 8 nucleotides align to TRBD1. This CDR3 comprises 12 residues. The V segment lost 5 bases and the J segment 10 bases; nucleotides outside the gene matches: 3. Germline V gene sequence: CDR1 SGHVS, CDR2 FNYEAQ. The CDR3 DNA is TGTGCCAGCAGCGAACAGGGGGGAAAACTGTTTTTT. It yields the protein CASSEQGGKLFF. The full variable domain, in which reference TRBV7-6 and TRBJ1-4 provide the parts outside the CDR3, is GAGVSQSPRYKVTKRGQDVALRCDPISGHVSLYWYRQALGQGPEFLTYFNYEAQQDKSGLPNDRFSAERPEGSISTLTIQRTEQRDSAMYRCASSEQGGKLFFGSGTQLSVL.

In regard to this clonotype: A read error may be the cause here, since a much bigger clone is one base away. The chain has TRBV7-3 and TRBJ2-5; no clear D. Germline-derived CDR1 and CDR2 are SGHTA and FQGTGA. The length of the CDR3 is 13 residues. V lost 2 bases, J lost 5 bases, and 9 bases lay in between. The CDR3 reads CASSLVHGETQYF. For the CDR3, the DNA is TGTGCCAGCAGCTTAGTCCATGGGGAGACCCAGTACTTC.

The rearrangement uses TRBV30 and TRBJ1-1, with 7 nucleotides matching TRBD1. This CDR3 is built from 15 residues. CDR1 and CDR2 from the germline V gene are GTSNPN and SVGIG (reference sequence). The junction had 12 bases not matched to a gene; V was cut back by 2 bases and J by 6 bases. CDR3 residues: CAWSQGTVGLAEAFF. As DNA, the CDR3 is TGTGCCTGGAGTCAAGGGACAGTCGGTTTGGCTGAAGCTTTCTTT.

The chain combines TRBV12-5 with TRBJ1-2; D might be TRBD1 (5 bases). The CDR3 has 16 amino acids. V shed 1 base and J shed 2 bases, with 14 bases lying between them. Germline V gene data show CDR1 as LGHNT and CDR2 as FRNRAP. DNA for the CDR3: TGTGCTAGTGGTTTGGACACTTTTCGGGGGAACTATGGCTACACCTTC. It codes for CASGLDTFRGNYGYTF.

This clonotype appeared many times. The chain uses TRBV15 and TRBJ2-7; 10 bases fit TRBD1. CDR1 and CDR2 from the germline V gene are LNHNV and YYDKDF (reference sequence). The CDR3 is 15 amino acids. V trimming: 5 bases; J trimming: 6 bases; junction bases outside the gene matches: 10. Written as DNA, the CDR3 is TGTGCCACCAGCGGAACCGGGACAGGGGTTAGCGAGCAGTACTTC. It is translated as CATSGTGTGVSEQYF.

This chain joins TRBV20-1 and TRBJ2-7; 9 bases map to TRBD1. V was pared by 5 bases and J by 2 bases, with 10 bases of the junction left unmatched. Per germline, CDR1 DFQATT and CDR2 SNEGSKA (reference sequence). The length of the CDR3 is 15 residues. In nucleotides, the CDR3 is TGCAGTGCTGGATTAACAGGGGGCACCCCCTACGAGCAGTACTTC. Its protein is CSAGLTGGTPYEQYF.

Regarding this clonotype: This clone may be a read error of a much larger clone one base away. The conserved phenylalanine or tryptophan normally closing the CDR3 is absent here, so this likely arose from a read error. The chain employs TRBV29-1 and TRBJ2-7; a weak D match, TRBD2 (6 bases). V was trimmed by 6 bases and J by 2 bases, leaving 11 bases between them. Germline lookup yields CDR1 SQVTM and CDR2 ANQGSEA. This CDR3 spans 12 amino acids. The CDR3 reads CSVGGRTYEQYL. The CDR3 nucleotides read TGCAGCGTGGGGGGACGGACCTACGAGCAGTACCTC.

Turning to this clonotype: A clone one base away is much larger, so this may be a read error. This chain joins TRBV11-1 and TRBJ1-4, with TRBD1 identical over 7 bases. Germline values: CDR1 SGHAT, CDR2 FQDESV (reference sequence). The CDR3 runs to 14 residues. The CDR3 sequence: CASSLQGWDEKLLF. The CDR3 nucleotides are TGTGCCAGCAGCCTACAGGGGTGGGATGAAAAACTGCTTTTT.

This clonotype was observed a single time. The genes are TRBV20-1 and TRBJ2-5, with 10 bases aligning to TRBD2. Germline CDR1 DFQATT, CDR2 SNEGSKA (reference sequence). V shed 4 bases and J 3 bases; nucleotides not matched to a gene: 2. The CDR3 is made up of 13 amino acids. The CDR3 sequence: CSANGLAEETQYF. DNA of the CDR3: TGCAGTGCTAATGGACTAGCGGAAGAGACCCAGTACTTC.